The 15 T cell receptor beta chains below all came from one sample that was sequenced in a study of shared clonotypes between healthy human individuals. The protocol was immunoSEQ multiplex PCR, while the TCRdb copy is restricted to in-frame clones and leaves out a portion. The data hold nearly 600,000 clones, with around 95% observed a single time. As defined, naive CD8 cells were CD45RO-negative and positively selected for CCR7, with terminally differentiated effector memory CD45RA+ cells excluded. Sample: naive CD8+ T cells sorted from blood. Receptor source: a woman aged 25 to 39 in good health.

The chain is built from TRBV5-1 and TRBJ2-7; D is ambiguous. This CDR3 comprises 13 residues. V was cut by 0 bases and J by 5 bases, with 9 bases left in between. The germline CDR1 and CDR2 sequences are SGHRS and YFSETQ. The chain's CDR3 is CASSLGDGNEQYF. CDR3 DNA sequence: TGCGCCAGCAGCTTGGGAGACGGAAACGAGCAGTACTTC.

The table lists this clone with a count of one. The chain carries TRBV28 and TRBJ1-1; D ambiguous. CDR1 and CDR2 (germline): MDHEN, SYDVKM. V lost 1 base to trimming and J lost 7 bases, with 7 bases between them. The CDR3 extends over 12 amino acids. The CDR3 loop is CASSLSGFEAFF. The DNA for the CDR3 is TGTGCCAGCAGTTTATCGGGTTTTGAAGCTTTCTTT.

The chain carries TRBV11-3 and TRBJ2-2, with a possible D match to TRBD2 (5 bases). Looked up from germline, CDR1 is SGHNT and CDR2 is YENEEA. The CDR3 has 15 amino acids. Deletions cut 2 bases from V and 7 bases from J, with 14 bases between. CDR3 sequence: CASSLLRGHGGELFF. The CDR3 DNA sequence: TGTGCCAGCAGCTTATTACGGGGTCATGGCGGGGAGCTGTTTTTT.

The chain recombines TRBV10-2 with TRBJ2-1, with 7 positions matching TRBD2. Trimming at V came to 9 bases and at J to 7 bases, leaving 12 bases not matched to a gene. The CDR3 runs 14 residues. CDR1 is WSHSY and CDR2 is SAAADI in the germline V gene. The DNA for the CDR3 is TGCGCCAGTGCCGGTCCTAGGGAGGGTAATGAGCAGTTCTTC. It codes for CASAGPREGNEQFF.

The chain carries TRBV13 and TRBJ2-7, with 7 bases lining up with TRBD2. The V segment lost 9 bases and the J segment 4 bases; nucleotides outside the gene matches: 15. The CDR3 sequence is 15 residues long. Germline loops: CDR1 PRHDT, CDR2 FYEKMQ (reference sequence). CDR3 nucleotide sequence: TGTGCCAGTCAAATATGGCGGCGGGAGACATACGAGCAGTACTTC. This encodes CASQIWRRETYEQYF.

This chain joins TRBV2 and TRBJ2-5, with D perhaps matching TRBD1 or TRBD2 (5 bases each). The DNA end lines up better with TRBJ2-7; the J call may be wrong. CDR1 SNHLY and CDR2 FYNNEI come from the germline V gene. CDR3 length equals 13 residues. The CDR3 spells CASITGATYEQYF. DNA for the CDR3: TGTGCCAGCATAACCGGGGCCACCTACGAGCAGTACTTC.

This chain connects TRBV7-9 to TRBJ2-7, with D possibly matching TRBD2 (5 bases). The CDR3 length is 15 residues. Germline-derived CDR1 and CDR2 are SEHNR and FQNEAQ (reference sequence). V lost 2 bases, J lost 6 bases, and 17 bases lay in between. CDR3 bases: TGTGCCAGCAGCTTAAAGACTGGGATAGGGAGCGAGCAGTACTTC. This gives the protein CASSLKTGIGSEQYF.

V and J are TRBV10-3 and TRBJ2-5; weak D call: TRBD1 (5 bases). TRBJ2-7 matches the DNA end more closely, so the J call is doubtful. The germline V gene has CDR1 ENHRY and CDR2 SYGVKD. The length of the CDR3 is 15 residues. The CDR3 DNA follows: TGTGCCATCAGTGACCTTCCAGCAGGGATCTACGAGCAGTACTTC. This codes for CAISDLPAGIYEQYF.

V is TRBV29-1 and J is TRBJ2-4; perhaps TRBD2 as D (6 bases). The CDR3 spans 16 residues. Germline values: CDR1 SQVTM, CDR2 ANQGSEA. Trimming removed 0 bases at V and 0 bases at J, with 12 bases between. The CDR3 region is CSVEERDPLAKNIQYF. In nucleotides, the CDR3 is TGCAGCGTTGAAGAGCGGGACCCTCTAGCCAAAAACATTCAGTACTTC.

The table lists this clone with a few counts. The chain recombines TRBV9 with TRBJ1-5, with 10 bases lining up with TRBD1. The germline CDR1 and CDR2 sequences are SGDLS and YYNGEE. CDR3 length: 16 amino acids. J gave up 5 bases and V 4 bases, and 9 bases lay outside the gene matches. The CDR3 protein is CASSQSGTGEDQPQHF. CDR3 bases: TGTGCCAGCAGCCAATCCGGGACAGGGGAGGATCAGCCCCAGCATTTT. The full variable domain, completed using reference TRBV9 and TRBJ1-5, is DSGVTQTPKHLITATGQRVTLRCSPRSGDLSVYWYQQSLDQGLQFLIQYYNGEERAKGNILERFSAQQFPDLHSELNLSSLELGDSALYFCASSQSGTGEDQPQHFGDGTRLSIL.

This chain joins TRBV28 and TRBJ2-1, with 8 bases identical to TRBD2. Germline V gene sequence: CDR1 MDHEN, CDR2 SYDVKM. This CDR3 contains 17 residues. The V segment lost 3 bases and the J segment 6 bases; nucleotides outside the gene matches: 13. CDR3 residues: CASSFSEAGVLSNEQFF. CDR3 DNA sequence: TGTGCCAGCAGTTTTTCAGAAGCGGGAGTTTTAAGCAATGAGCAGTTCTTC.

Comments on this clone: Other DNA sequences in the sample encode the same CDR3. The chain has TRBV7-9 and TRBJ2-7, with 7 bases aligning to TRBD2. CDR3 length: 13 residues. The germline gives CDR1 SEHNR, CDR2 FQNEAQ (reference sequence). V was pared by 5 bases and J by 4 bases, with 5 bases of the junction left unmatched. CDR3 loop: CASSRGGSYEQYF. In nucleotides, the CDR3 is TGTGCCAGCAGCCGGGGAGGGTCGTACGAGCAGTACTTC. The entire variable domain, with the rest obtained from reference TRBV7-9 and TRBJ2-7, is as follows: DTGVSQNPRHKITKRGQNVTFRCDPISEHNRLYWYRQTLGQGPEFLTYFQNEAQLEKSRLLSDRFSAERPKGSFSTLEIQRTEQGDSAMYLCASSRGGSYEQYFGPGTRLTVT.

To note about this clone: The identical CDR3 is also encoded by other nucleotide sequences in the sample. The rearrangement joins TRBV27 to TRBJ1-1, with TRBD1 identical over 7 bases. The CDR3 has 12 residues. Germline V CDR1 and CDR2: MNHEY, SMNVEV (reference sequence). V lost 8 bases to trimming and J lost 2 bases; unmatched junction nucleotides: 2. CDR3 sequence (DNA): TGTGCCAGCCGGACAGGCAACACTGAAGCTTTCTTT. It yields the protein CASRTGNTEAFF.

The chain is built from TRBV10-3 and TRBJ2-7; D remains unclear. The V gene lost 0 bases and the J gene lost 2 bases, with 8 bases spanning the gap. This CDR3 contains 14 residues. CDR1 is ENHRY, CDR2 SYGVKD, per germline. The CDR3 protein is CAISESAGTYEQYF. In DNA, the CDR3 is TGTGCCATCAGTGAGTCAGCAGGCACCTACGAGCAGTACTTC.

The chain carries TRBV27 and TRBJ2-2; 7 bases fit TRBD2. The CDR3 covers 14 residues. CDR1 MNHEY and CDR2 SMNVEV come from the germline V gene (reference sequence). Trimming took 8 bases from V and 3 from J; bases not matched to a gene: 6. The CDR3 nucleotides read TGTGCCAGCGCGAGCGGGATGGACACCGGGGAGCTGTTTTTT. This codes for CASASGMDTGELFF.